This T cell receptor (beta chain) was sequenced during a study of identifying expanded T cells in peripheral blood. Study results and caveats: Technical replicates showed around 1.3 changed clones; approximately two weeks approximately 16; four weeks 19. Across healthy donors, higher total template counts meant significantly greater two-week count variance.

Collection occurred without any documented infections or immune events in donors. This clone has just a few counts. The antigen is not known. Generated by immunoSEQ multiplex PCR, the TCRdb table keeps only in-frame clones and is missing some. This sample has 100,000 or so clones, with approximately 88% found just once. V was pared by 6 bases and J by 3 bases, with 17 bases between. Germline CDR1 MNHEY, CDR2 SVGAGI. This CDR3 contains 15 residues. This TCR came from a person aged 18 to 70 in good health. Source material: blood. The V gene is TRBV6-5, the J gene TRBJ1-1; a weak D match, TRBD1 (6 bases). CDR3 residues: CASSILPPGDTEAFF. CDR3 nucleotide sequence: TGTGCCAGCAGCATACTTCCCCCAGGGGACACTGAAGCTTTCTTT.